In this sample, the clone carrying this T cell receptor (beta chain) turned up a few times. Its antigen remains unknown. The study ran its PCR with 60 Vbeta and 13 Jbeta primers. Generated by immunoSEQ multiplex PCR, the TCRdb table keeps only in-frame clones and is missing some. This table holds under 90,000 clones, about 70% found once. These data are taken from a study of cytomegalovirus exposure and HLA in healthy donors. Study results and limitations: Sequence variants that were highly shared formed a cluster that was likely a sequencing artifact.

With 4 bases clipped from V and 6 bases from J, the junction kept 2 bases outside the gene matches. The CDR3 contains 13 residues. CDR1 is MNHEY, CDR2 SMNVEV, per germline (reference sequence). The sample comprised PBMCs. The sequence was collected from a man aged 40-50 years in good health and CMV-seropositive. The rearrangement uses TRBV27 and TRBJ1-5; 8 bases map to TRBD1. In DNA form, the CDR3 reads TGTGCCAGCAGTTGGACAGGGACTCAGCCCCAGCATTTT. Protein sequence: CASSWTGTQPQHF.